The rows below give T cell receptor beta chains drawn from one sample of a study of siplizumab effects on memory and regulatory T cells. Repertoires were generated with immunoSEQ multiplex PCR, while TCRdb's copy carries only in-frame clones and drops some. Among 95,000 to 100,000 clones listed, about 90% were seen once. Material for sequencing was non-Treg CD4+ T cells sorted from blood. The receptor source for this set is a human donor in good health. Each CDR3 is given with its conserved first and last residue. A D gene is named only where the DNA matches it firmly. Expanded clones get a size class; other rows say once, few or many, or leave the size out.

cdr3_nt,cdr3_aa,d_call,v_call,clone_size,j_call
TGTGCCAGTAGTATAGGGGTAGCCAAAAACATTCAGTACTTC,CASSIGVAKNIQYF,NA,TRBV19,NA,TRBJ2-4
TGTGCCTCTGCCCTGGGAATGAACACTGAAGCTTTCTTT,CASALGMNTEAFF,NA,TRBV10-3,NA,TRBJ1-1
TGTGCCAGCAGGCGGACAGGGCGGCTAGATACGCAGTATTTT,CASRRTGRLDTQYF,TRBD1,TRBV6-5,NA,TRBJ2-3
TGTGCCAGAAGCCCGGGACTAGCTCTTTACAATGAGCAGTTCTTC,CARSPGLALYNEQFF,TRBD2,TRBV5-3,once,TRBJ2-1
TGTGCCAGCAGCCCCAGGGGGAGTGGGCTCCACTTT,CASSPRGSGLHF,TRBD1,TRBV5-8,NA,TRBJ1-6
TGTGCCAGCAGCCAAGCGGTCCTCTCCTACAATGAGCAGTTCTTC,CASSQAVLSYNEQFF,NA,TRBV5-4,NA,TRBJ2-1
TGTGCCAGCGGTCAAGTTAATGAAAAACTGTTTTTT,CASGQVNEKLFF,NA,TRBV7-9,NA,TRBJ1-4
TGTGCCAGTAGTAAAAACCGGGCCCGGGCTTACACAGATACGCAGTATTTT,CASSKNRARAYTDTQYF,NA,TRBV19,NA,TRBJ2-3
TGTGCCAGCAGCTCAAGACAGGGAGTGGAAAAACTGTTTTTT,CASSSRQGVEKLFF,TRBD1,TRBV7-8,NA,TRBJ1-4
TGTGCCAGCAGTGAGGGACACCAAAATCAGCCCCAGCATTTT,CASSEGHQNQPQHF,NA,TRBV25-1,NA,TRBJ1-5
TGTGCCAGCAGGCTACAGGGGTTTGGCAATCAGCCCCAGCATTTT,CASRLQGFGNQPQHF,TRBD1,TRBV27,NA,TRBJ1-5
TGTGCCAGCAGTTTGGGGGGGGCTAACAGCTATGGCTACACCTTC,CASSLGGANSYGYTF,NA,TRBV28,NA,TRBJ1-2
TGTGCCAGCAGTGACTTTCATTCGGACAGGCTGTTTGGCTACACCTTC,CASSDFHSDRLFGYTF,TRBD1,TRBV6-4,NA,TRBJ1-2
TGTGCCAGCGGAACGGCCACTGAAGCTTTCTTT,CASGTATEAFF,NA,TRBV21-1,NA,TRBJ1-1
TGTGCCAGCAGCGAAGGGGGCGGCGGAAACACCATATATTTT,CASSEGGGGNTIYF,TRBD1,TRBV7-9,few,TRBJ1-3